This T cell receptor beta chain was identified during a study of OX40 agonist ivuxolimab in advanced cancers. Study results and limitations: Compared with CD4+, CD8+ T cells on average had more expanded clones.

Of note for this clone: Its matching antigen is unknown.

Profiled with immunoSEQ multiplex PCR; TCRdb holds only in-frame clones, not every one. Here the sample spans tens of thousands of clones, around 80% being singletons. The sample here was CD4+ or CD8+ T cells sorted from blood, taken in a trial of the OX40 agonist ivuxolimab. The source is an adult with an advanced solid tumor such as melanoma, head and neck, liver or kidney cancer.

The DNA for the CDR3 is TGTGCCAGCAGTGACCGGTGGGGGAACACCATATATTTT. This translates into CASSDRWGNTIYF. The gene calls are TRBV25-1 and TRBJ1-3; a possible D gene is TRBD1 (5 bases). Per germline, CDR1 MGHDK and CDR2 SYGVNS. This CDR3 comprises 13 residues. V was trimmed by 3 bases and J by 7 bases, leaving 10 bases between them.